A single sample gave rise to the 3 T cell receptor beta chains below, sequenced in a study of Ad26.COV2.S vaccination and SARS-CoV-2 variants. Assay: immunoSEQ multiplex PCR; the TCRdb copy retains only in-frame clones and omits some. The data show 400,000 to 450,000 clones, with more than 80% seen just once and more than 10% held by the top ten. Noted treatment: 15 to 20 received Ad26.COV2.S at low or high dose, single or two shots; roughly five received placebo; per-sample allocation not given. Sampling happened 63 days after the first vaccine or placebo injection. Sequences were derived from peripheral blood, sampled in a trial of Ad26.COV2.S vaccine versus placebo. All receptors come from a person between 18 and 60 years old who received the Ad26.COV2.S COVID-19 vaccine or a placebo.

The chain is built from TRBV5-4 and TRBJ2-3, with D perhaps TRBD2 (6 bases). Per the germline V gene, CDR1 is SGHNT and CDR2 is YYREEE (reference sequence). CDR3 length: 15 amino acids. Trimming pared 1 base from V and 4 bases from J, leaving 13 bases between. The CDR3 DNA sequence: TGTGCCAGCAGCTTGAGCGGAGAGCGGGCAGATACGCAGTATTTT. This encodes CASSLSGERADTQYF.

This CDR3 is CAISESSFSNEQFF. The CDR3 DNA is TGTGCCATCAGTGAGTCGTCCTTCTCCAATGAGCAGTTCTTC. V gene TRBV10-3 combines with J gene TRBJ2-1; D gene unclear. This CDR3 region has 14 residues. Germline loops: CDR1 ENHRY, CDR2 SYGVKD. V was pared by 0 bases and J by 6 bases, with 9 bases between.

The chain has TRBV27 and TRBJ1-1; 9 bases map to TRBD1. J gave up 6 bases and V 6 bases, and 17 bases lay outside the gene matches. Germline CDR1 is MNHEY and CDR2 is SMNVEV (reference sequence). The CDR3 runs to 17 residues. In DNA, the CDR3 is TGTGCCAGCAGGAAAGTTACAGGGGGCGAGGGTTTGGCTGAAGCTTTCTTT. Amino acids: CASRKVTGGEGLAEAFF.